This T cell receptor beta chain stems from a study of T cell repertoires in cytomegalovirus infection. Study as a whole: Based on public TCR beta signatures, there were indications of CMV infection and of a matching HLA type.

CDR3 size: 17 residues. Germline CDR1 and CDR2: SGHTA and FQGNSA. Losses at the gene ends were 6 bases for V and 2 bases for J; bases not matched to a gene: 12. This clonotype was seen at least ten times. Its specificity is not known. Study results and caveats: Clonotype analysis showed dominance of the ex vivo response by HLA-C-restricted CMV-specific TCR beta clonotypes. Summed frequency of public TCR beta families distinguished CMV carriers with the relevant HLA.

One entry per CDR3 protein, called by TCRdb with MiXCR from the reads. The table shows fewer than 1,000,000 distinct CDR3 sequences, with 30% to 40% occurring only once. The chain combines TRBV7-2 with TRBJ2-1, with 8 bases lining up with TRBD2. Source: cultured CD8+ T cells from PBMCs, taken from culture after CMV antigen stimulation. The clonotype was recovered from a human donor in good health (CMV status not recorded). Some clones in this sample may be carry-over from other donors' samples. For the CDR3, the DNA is TGTGCCAGCAGGCAATCGACTAGCGTCGGACCCTACAATGAGCAGTTCTTC. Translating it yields CASRQSTSVGPYNEQFF.